What follows are 20 T cell receptor beta chains derived from one specimen sequenced in a study of T-cell memory formation after mild COVID-19. MiXCR, applied by TCRdb to the 5' RACE reads, yields one record per CDR3 protein. The table shows 290,000 or so distinct CDR3 sequences, with approximately 19% occurring only once. Sequencing input: PBMCs or a T cell subset sorted from them (not recorded which). All receptors come from a man between 18 and 29 years old who had mild COVID-19 (a few samples of this study predate the infection). Cell type and time point are not known.

The chain couples TRBV15 to TRBJ1-3; no clear D. This CDR3 has 17 amino acids. Germline loops: CDR1 LNHNV, CDR2 YYDKDF (reference sequence). Trimming removed 0 bases from V and 2 bases from J, with 14 bases in between. CDR3 loop: CATSRDRTGRAGNTIYF. The CDR3 DNA reads as TGTGCCACCAGCAGAGATCGAACCGGGCGGGCTGGAAACACCATATATTTT.

The chain links TRBV4-3 to TRBJ2-5; a possible D gene is TRBD1 (6 bases). This CDR3 region has 15 residues. V was cut by 0 bases and J by 4 bases, with 12 bases left in between. Germline CDR1 reads LGHNA; CDR2 reads YSLEER. The CDR3 nucleotides read TGCGCCAGCAGCCAAGATGGGGGCCGGAGAGAGACCCAGTACTTC. As protein: CASSQDGGRRETQYF.

The rearrangement links TRBV5-1 to TRBJ2-5, with 13 bases lining up with TRBD2. The CDR3 runs to 15 residues. Losses at the gene ends were 7 bases for V and 4 bases for J; bases not matched to a gene: 7. Germline-derived CDR1 and CDR2 are SGHRS and YFSETQ. For the CDR3, the DNA is TGCGCCAGCGCCGAACTAGCGGGGGGGCGAGAGACCCAGTACTTC. Protein sequence: CASAELAGGRETQYF.

This clonotype was recorded many times. This chain connects TRBV6-5 to TRBJ1-1; D is possibly TRBD1 (6 bases). The V end lost 6 bases, the J end lost 0 bases, and 14 bases lay between the germline ends. The CDR3 is made up of 15 amino acids. Germline CDR1 reads MNHEY; CDR2 reads SVGAGI. The CDR3 spells CASSKTGNLNTEAFF. The CDR3 nucleotides are TGTGCCAGCAGCAAAACAGGGAACTTGAACACTGAAGCTTTCTTT.

This clonotype was counted a few times. The genes are TRBV4-3 and TRBJ1-3, with TRBD1 as a possible D gene (6 bases). Trimming cost V 6 bases and J 4 bases, with 16 bases left between them. Germline CDR1 reads LGHNA; CDR2 reads YSLEER. This CDR3 is 15 amino acids long. The CDR3 DNA reads TGCGCCAGCAGTCCCTGGACAGTCGAAGGAAACACCATATATTTT. Translation: CASSPWTVEGNTIYF.

The chain is built from TRBV5-1 and TRBJ1-6, with unresolved D. The V gene lost 4 bases and the J gene lost 8 bases, with 13 bases spanning the gap. In germline, CDR1 is SGHRS, CDR2 YFSETQ. The CDR3 runs to 14 residues. CDR3 loop: CASSPLGGDSPLHF. CDR3 in DNA: TGCGCCAGCAGCCCCCTCGGCGGGGATTCACCCCTCCACTTT.

The CDR3 DNA sequence: TGTGCCAGCAGACCTAACAGGGCGGGACTCACTGAAGCTTTCTTT. It specifies CASRPNRAGLTEAFF. V gene TRBV6-2 or TRBV6-3 combines with J gene TRBJ1-1; D might be TRBD1 (6 bases). The V end lost 6 bases, the J end lost 4 bases, and 18 bases lay between the germline ends. The CDR3 totals 15 residues. CDR1 and CDR2 from the germline V gene are MNHEY and SVGEGT.

This clonotype was seen only a few times. The chain joins TRBV29-1 to TRBJ2-3; TRBD1 matches 7 bases. Germline assignment: CDR1 SQVTM and CDR2 ANQGSEA. This CDR3 region has 13 residues. J lost 2 bases, V lost 7 bases, and 6 bases had no gene match. Written as DNA, the CDR3 is TGCAGCGCCCTAACAGGGGCCACAGATACGCAGTATTTT. Amino acid sequence: CSALTGATDTQYF.

In its sample, this clonotype was seen a few times. This rearrangement joins TRBV12-3 or TRBV12-4 to TRBJ2-5; possible D gene TRBD1, 5 bases. With 3 bases removed from V and 6 bases from J, the gap between germline ends came to 11 bases. The CDR3 covers 13 residues. In nucleotides, the CDR3 is TGTGCCAGCAGTTTGGGCCAGGGAAAGACCCAGTACTTC. This encodes CASSLGQGKTQYF.

The rearrangement links TRBV4-3 to TRBJ2-7; D ambiguous. The germline gives CDR1 LGHNA, CDR2 YSLEER. The CDR3 has 13 residues. Between the trimmed V and J ends, which lost 0 bases and 2 bases, there was a span of 5 bases. CDR3 protein: CASSQDLTYEQYF. CDR3 DNA sequence: TGCGCCAGCAGCCAAGATCTCACCTACGAGCAGTACTTC.

A few counts support this clonotype. The CDR3 reads CSARDRLYEQYV. In DNA form, the CDR3 reads TGCAGTGCTAGAGACAGGCTCTACGAGCAGTACGTC. The chain has TRBV20-1 and TRBJ2-7; D is undetermined. This CDR3 has 12 residues. From germline, CDR1 is DFQATT and CDR2 SNEGSKA (reference sequence). The germline V and J ends were trimmed by 0 bases and 3 bases, with 6 bases remaining between them.

CDR3 region: CASSAWGANEQFF. The CDR3 DNA is TGCGCCAGCAGCGCCTGGGGGGCCAATGAGCAGTTCTTC. The J gene is TRBJ2-1, the V gene TRBV5-1; D tentatively fits TRBD1 or TRBD2 (6 bases each). The CDR3 has 13 residues. CDR1 and CDR2 from the germline V gene are SGHRS and YFSETQ. Trimming pared 4 bases from V and 6 bases from J, leaving 11 bases between.

In this sample, this clonotype turned up many times. The chain is built from TRBV5-1 and TRBJ2-1; D is perhaps TRBD1 (6 bases). The germline V and J ends were trimmed by 4 bases and 2 bases, with 7 bases remaining between them. The germline gives CDR1 SGHRS, CDR2 YFSETQ. CDR3 length equals 13 residues. In DNA, the CDR3 is TGCGCCAGCAGCGACAGGACCTACAATGAGCAGTTCTTC. Translation gives CASSDRTYNEQFF.

The chain uses TRBV7-2 and TRBJ2-2; D not resolved. V was cut by 2 bases and J by 1 base, with 5 bases left in between. The CDR3 extends over 14 amino acids. Germline V lookup: CDR1 SGHTA, CDR2 FQGNSA. The CDR3 DNA follows: TGTGCCAGCAGCTTATGGGGGAACACCGGGGAGCTGTTTTTT. As protein: CASSLWGNTGELFF.

The chain uses TRBV19 and TRBJ2-3, with 11 bases fitting TRBD2. CDR3 length: 16 amino acids. V lost 6 bases and J lost 4; bases outside the gene matches: 9. The germline gives CDR1 LNHDA, CDR2 SQIVND (reference sequence). CDR3 sequence (DNA): TGTGCCAGTAGCCCACTAGCGGGGGAAACATCAGATACGCAGTATTTT. It yields the protein CASSPLAGETSDTQYF.

The chain joins TRBV5-1 to TRBJ1-1; tentative D call: TRBD1 (6 bases). The CDR3 length is 13 residues. The germline gives CDR1 SGHRS, CDR2 YFSETQ. The V end lost 10 bases, the J end lost 4 bases, and 17 bases lay between the germline ends. The CDR3 DNA sequence: TGCGCCTCCCGGGGGGGCCGGAGCACTGAAGCTTTCTTT. This encodes CASRGGRSTEAFF.

The CDR3 DNA reads TGTGCCAGCAGTTACAGGGTAGGAGGGGCCAACGTCCTGACTTTC. This translates into CASSYRVGGANVLTF. The V gene is TRBV12-3 or TRBV12-4, the J gene TRBJ2-6, with TRBD1 as a possible D gene (6 bases). This CDR3 contains 15 residues. V was shortened by 4 bases and J by 4 bases, with 11 bases between the two germline ends.

The sample holds a few counts of this clonotype. This sequence joins TRBV6-2 or TRBV6-3 and TRBJ1-6; 7 bases line up with TRBD1. The CDR3 covers 15 residues. Trimming at V came to 6 bases and at J to 7 bases, leaving 9 bases not matched to a gene. CDR1 is MNHEY and CDR2 is SVGEGT in the germline V gene. CDR3 protein: CASRDNRGGNSPLHF. CDR3 DNA: TGTGCCAGCAGAGACAACAGGGGAGGGAATTCACCCCTCCACTTT.

The chain joins TRBV7-9 to TRBJ1-2, with 8 bases aligning to TRBD1. From germline, CDR1 is SEHNR and CDR2 FQNEAQ (reference sequence). J gave up 4 bases and V 5 bases, and 9 bases lay outside the gene matches. The CDR3 has 15 residues. CDR3 residues: CASSPTQGAGYGYTF. The CDR3 region has the DNA TGTGCCAGCAGCCCGACTCAGGGGGCCGGCTATGGCTACACCTTC.

This chain links TRBV29-1 with TRBJ2-1; D not resolved. V lost 0 bases, J lost 0 bases, and 9 bases lay in between. Germline-derived CDR1 and CDR2 are SQVTM and ANQGSEA. This CDR3 is 15 amino acids long. The CDR3 DNA follows: TGCAGCGTTGAAGAGGGATATAGCTCCTACAATGAGCAGTTCTTC. Its translation: CSVEEGYSSYNEQFF.